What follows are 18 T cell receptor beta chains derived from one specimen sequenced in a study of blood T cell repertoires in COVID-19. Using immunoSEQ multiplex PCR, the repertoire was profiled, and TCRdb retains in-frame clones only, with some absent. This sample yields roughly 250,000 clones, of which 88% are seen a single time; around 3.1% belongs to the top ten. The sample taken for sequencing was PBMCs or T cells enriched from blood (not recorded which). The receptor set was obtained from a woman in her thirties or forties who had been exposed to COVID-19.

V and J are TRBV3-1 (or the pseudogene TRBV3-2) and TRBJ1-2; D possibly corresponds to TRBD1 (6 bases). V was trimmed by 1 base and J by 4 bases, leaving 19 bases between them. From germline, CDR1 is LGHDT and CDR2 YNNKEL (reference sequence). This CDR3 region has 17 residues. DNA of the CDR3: TGTGCCAGCAGCCAAGCCACCCACCGGGACAAGGGCTATGGCTACACCTTC. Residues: CASSQATHRDKGYGYTF.

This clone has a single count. The CDR3: CASSLVTGRPGGQPQHF. CDR3 bases: TGTGCCAGCAGCTTAGTTACGGGGCGTCCCGGGGGGCAGCCCCAGCATTTT. The chain has TRBV7-2 and TRBJ1-5; a possible D gene is TRBD1 (5 bases). The germline gives CDR1 SGHTA, CDR2 FQGNSA. The germline V and J ends were trimmed by 1 base and 7 bases, with 20 bases remaining between them. This CDR3 region has 17 residues.

CDR3: CASSFRSGTDNEKLFF. CDR3 DNA sequence: TGTGCCAGCAGTTTCCGCTCCGGGACAGACAATGAAAAACTGTTTTTT. The genes are TRBV27 and TRBJ1-4; TRBD1 matches at 7 bases. The V gene end was trimmed by 3 bases and the J gene end by 5 bases; junction bases not matched to a gene: 9. The V gene's germline CDR1 is MNHEY and CDR2 SMNVEV (reference sequence). The CDR3 runs to 16 residues.

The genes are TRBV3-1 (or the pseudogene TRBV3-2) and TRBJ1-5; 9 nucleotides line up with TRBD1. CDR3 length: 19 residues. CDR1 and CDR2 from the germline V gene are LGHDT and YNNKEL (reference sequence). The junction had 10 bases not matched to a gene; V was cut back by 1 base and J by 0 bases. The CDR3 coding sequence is TGTGCCAGCAGCCAAGGCGAGACAGGGGGATCGAATAGCAATCAGCCCCAGCATTTT. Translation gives CASSQGETGGSNSNQPQHF.

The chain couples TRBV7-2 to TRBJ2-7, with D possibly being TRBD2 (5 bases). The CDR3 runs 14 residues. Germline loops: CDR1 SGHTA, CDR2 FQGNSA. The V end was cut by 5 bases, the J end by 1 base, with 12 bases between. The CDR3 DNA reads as TGTGCCAGCAGCCCGCCGGGATTGTCCTACGAGCAGTACTTC. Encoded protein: CASSPPGLSYEQYF.

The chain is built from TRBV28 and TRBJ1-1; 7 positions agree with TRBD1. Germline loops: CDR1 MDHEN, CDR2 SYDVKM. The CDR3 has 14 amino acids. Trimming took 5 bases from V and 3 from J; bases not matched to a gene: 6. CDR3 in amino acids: CASSGQARDTEAFF. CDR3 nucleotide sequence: TGTGCCAGCAGTGGACAGGCTAGGGACACTGAAGCTTTCTTT.

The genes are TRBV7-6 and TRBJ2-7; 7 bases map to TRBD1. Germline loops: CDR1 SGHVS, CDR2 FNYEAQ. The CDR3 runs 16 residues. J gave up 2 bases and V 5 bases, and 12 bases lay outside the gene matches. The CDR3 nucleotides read TGTGCCAGCAGCCAACTCGGAGCAGGGGGTACCTACGAGCAGTACTTC. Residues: CASSQLGAGGTYEQYF. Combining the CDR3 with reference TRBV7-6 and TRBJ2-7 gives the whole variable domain GAGVSQSPRYKVTKRGQDVALRCDPISGHVSLYWYRQALGQGPEFLTYFNYEAQQDKSGLPNDRFSAERPEGSISTLTIQRTEQRDSAMYRCASSQLGAGGTYEQYFGPGTRLTVT.

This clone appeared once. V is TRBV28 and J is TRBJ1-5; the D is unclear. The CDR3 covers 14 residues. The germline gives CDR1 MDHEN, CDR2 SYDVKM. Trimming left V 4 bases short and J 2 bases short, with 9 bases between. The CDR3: CASSSPGRNQPQHF. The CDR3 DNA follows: TGTGCCAGCAGTTCTCCGGGTCGCAATCAGCCCCAGCATTTT.

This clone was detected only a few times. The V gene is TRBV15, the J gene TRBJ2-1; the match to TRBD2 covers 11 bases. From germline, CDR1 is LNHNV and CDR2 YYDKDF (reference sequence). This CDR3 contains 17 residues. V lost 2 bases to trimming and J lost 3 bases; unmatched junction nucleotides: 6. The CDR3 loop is CATSRPKTSGIYNEQFF. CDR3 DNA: TGTGCCACCAGCAGACCCAAGACTAGCGGGATCTACAATGAGCAGTTCTTC.

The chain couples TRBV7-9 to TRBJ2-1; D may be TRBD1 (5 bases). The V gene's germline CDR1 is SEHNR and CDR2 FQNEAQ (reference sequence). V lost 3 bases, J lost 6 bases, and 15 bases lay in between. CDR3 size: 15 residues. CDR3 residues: CASSFLQGSPNEQFF. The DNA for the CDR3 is TGTGCCAGCAGCTTTTTGCAGGGTTCTCCCAATGAGCAGTTCTTC.

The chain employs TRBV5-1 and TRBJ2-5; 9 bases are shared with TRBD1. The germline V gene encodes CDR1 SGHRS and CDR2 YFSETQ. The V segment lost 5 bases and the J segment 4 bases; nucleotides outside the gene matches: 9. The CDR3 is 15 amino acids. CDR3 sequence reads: CASSSMDRGGETQYF. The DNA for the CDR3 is TGCGCCAGCAGTTCTATGGACAGGGGAGGAGAGACCCAGTACTTC.

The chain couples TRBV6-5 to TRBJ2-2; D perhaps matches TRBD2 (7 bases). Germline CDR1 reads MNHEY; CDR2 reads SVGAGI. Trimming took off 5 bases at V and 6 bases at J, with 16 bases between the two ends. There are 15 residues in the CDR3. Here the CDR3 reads CASSPGGPWPGELFF. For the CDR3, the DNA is TGTGCCAGCAGTCCCGGGGGGCCCTGGCCCGGGGAGCTGTTTTTT.

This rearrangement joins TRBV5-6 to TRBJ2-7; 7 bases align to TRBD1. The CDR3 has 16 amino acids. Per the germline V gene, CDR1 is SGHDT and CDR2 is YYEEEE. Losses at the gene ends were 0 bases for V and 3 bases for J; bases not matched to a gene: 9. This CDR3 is CASSLAPGQTVYEQYF. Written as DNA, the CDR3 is TGTGCCAGCAGCTTGGCCCCGGGACAGACAGTCTACGAGCAGTACTTC.

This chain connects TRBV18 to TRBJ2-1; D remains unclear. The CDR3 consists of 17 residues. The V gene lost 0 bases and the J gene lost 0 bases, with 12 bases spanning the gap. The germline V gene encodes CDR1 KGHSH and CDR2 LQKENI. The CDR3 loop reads CASSPPRIHNSYNEQFF. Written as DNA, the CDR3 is TGTGCCAGCTCACCACCGAGGATACACAACTCCTACAATGAGCAGTTCTTC.

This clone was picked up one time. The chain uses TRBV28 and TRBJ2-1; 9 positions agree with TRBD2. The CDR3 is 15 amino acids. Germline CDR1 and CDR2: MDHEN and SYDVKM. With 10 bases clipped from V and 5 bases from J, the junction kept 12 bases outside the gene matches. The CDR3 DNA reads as TGTGCCATCTCAAAAGCGGGAGGAGGGGACAATGAGCAGTTCTTC. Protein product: CAISKAGGGDNEQFF.

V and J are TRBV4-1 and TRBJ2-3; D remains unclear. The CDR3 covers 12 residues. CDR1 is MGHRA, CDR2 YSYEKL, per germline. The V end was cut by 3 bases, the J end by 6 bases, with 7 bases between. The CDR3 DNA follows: TGCGCCAGCAGCCATTATGTTGATACGCAGTATTTT. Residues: CASSHYVDTQYF.

The CDR3 DNA reads TGTGCCAGCAGCCCGACAGGGGGTGGAAACACCATATATTTT. Amino acid sequence: CASSPTGGGNTIYF. V is TRBV7-3 and J is TRBJ1-3, with 9 nucleotides matching TRBD1. Germline V gives CDR1 SGHTA, CDR2 FQGTGA. V lost 5 bases and J lost 3; bases outside the gene matches: 2. This CDR3 has 14 amino acids. Supplemented by reference TRBV7-3 and TRBJ1-3, the full variable domain reads GAGVSQTPSNKVTEKGKYVELRCDPISGHTALYWYRQSLGQGPEFLIYFQGTGAADDSGLPNDRFFAVRPEGSVSTLKIQRTERGDSAVYLCASSPTGGGNTIYFGEGSWLTVV.

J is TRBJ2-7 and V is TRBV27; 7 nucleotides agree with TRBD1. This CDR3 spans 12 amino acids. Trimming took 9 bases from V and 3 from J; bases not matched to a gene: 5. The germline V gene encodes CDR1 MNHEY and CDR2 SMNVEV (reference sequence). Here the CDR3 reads CARGTAVYEQYV. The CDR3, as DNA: TGTGCCAGGGGGACAGCTGTCTACGAGCAGTACGTC.